These 17 T cell receptor beta chains originate from one sample sequenced in a study of OX40 agonist ivuxolimab in advanced cancers. Here immunoSEQ multiplex PCR was the method, and the copy in TCRdb shows in-frame clones only, minus some. The sample has some 100,000 clones; 70% to 90% are singletons. The material sequenced was CD4+ or CD8+ T cells sorted from blood, taken in a trial of the OX40 agonist ivuxolimab. These receptors all stem from an adult with an advanced solid tumor such as melanoma, head and neck, liver or kidney cancer.

This sequence joins TRBV19 and TRBJ2-7; 9 bases map to TRBD2. CDR3 length equals 18 residues. V lost 6 bases, J lost 0 bases, and 15 bases stayed unmatched. Germline lookup yields CDR1 LNHDA and CDR2 SQIVND (reference sequence). The CDR3 reads CASSRGGPGLATSYEQYF. Written as DNA, the CDR3 is TGTGCCAGTAGCCGGGGCGGGCCGGGACTAGCAACCTCCTACGAGCAGTACTTC.

The chain combines TRBV5-6 with TRBJ2-7, with D possibly being TRBD2 (6 bases). Trimming pared 4 bases from V and 0 bases from J, leaving 11 bases between. Germline V CDR1 and CDR2: SGHDT, YYEEEE. The CDR3 loop spans 14 amino acids. The CDR3 nucleotides read TGTGCCAGCAGCGTTAGCGGTAGCTCCTACGAGCAGTACTTC. This codes for CASSVSGSSYEQYF.

This clone appeared a few times. V and J are TRBV30 and TRBJ2-3; perhaps TRBD2 as D (6 bases). Deletions cut 0 bases from V and 0 bases from J, with 22 bases between. This CDR3 has 19 amino acids. The germline V gene encodes CDR1 GTSNPN and CDR2 SVGIG (reference sequence). In DNA form, the CDR3 reads TGTGCCTGGAGTGTACAGGAGACCGGGGGTCTGGGAAGCACAGATACGCAGTATTTT. Translation: CAWSVQETGGLGSTDTQYF.

V gene TRBV29-1 combines with J gene TRBJ2-7, with TRBD2 as a possible D gene (5 bases). There are 12 residues in the CDR3. In germline, CDR1 is SQVTM, CDR2 ANQGSEA. Trimming pared 2 bases from V and 7 bases from J, leaving 12 bases between. CDR3 nucleotide sequence: TGCAGCGTTGAAAGGAGTTCGGGGGAGCAGTACTTC. Its protein product is CSVERSSGEQYF.

The gene calls are TRBV25-1 and TRBJ2-7, with no clear D. Trimming took off 0 bases at V and 9 bases at J, with 6 bases between the two ends. The germline V gene encodes CDR1 MGHDK and CDR2 SYGVNS. The CDR3 is made up of 11 amino acids. The CDR3 protein is CASSEYGVQYF. In DNA form, the CDR3 reads TGTGCCAGCAGTGAATACGGAGTGCAGTACTTC.

V gene TRBV7-3 combines with J gene TRBJ2-3; possibly TRBD2 for D (6 bases). The V end lost 1 base, the J end lost 4 bases, and 15 bases lay between the germline ends. The germline gives CDR1 SGHTA, CDR2 FQGTGA. The CDR3 covers 16 residues. CDR3 loop: CASSLRSGAGPDTQYF. The CDR3 region has the DNA TGTGCCAGCAGCTTAAGGTCGGGAGCCGGGCCAGATACGCAGTATTTT.

This chain links TRBV5-1 with TRBJ2-7; D gene ambiguous. V lost 0 bases and J lost 3, with 13 bases in between. The CDR3 length is 15 residues. Germline-derived CDR1 and CDR2 are SGHRS and YFSETQ. CDR3 residues: CASSLGNQGIYEQYF. Written as DNA, the CDR3 is TGCGCCAGCAGCTTGGGGAATCAAGGTATCTACGAGCAGTACTTC.

This chain joins TRBV7-2 and TRBJ1-4; D gene unclear. Germline V gene sequence: CDR1 SGHTA, CDR2 FQGNSA. The CDR3 sequence is 14 residues long. The V and J ends lost 2 bases and 5 bases respectively, with 9 bases between them. DNA for the CDR3: TGTGCCAGCAGCTTATGGGCCCACAATGAAAAACTGTTTTTT. Its protein is CASSLWAHNEKLFF.

DNA of the CDR3: TGCGCCAGCAGCACCGGGACTAGCGGGTACTCCTACAATGAGCAGTTCTTC. Its translation is CASSTGTSGYSYNEQFF. The chain carries TRBV5-1 and TRBJ2-1, with 12 positions matching TRBD2. V shed 4 bases, J shed 0 bases, and the junction held 5 bases outside the gene matches. This CDR3 region has 17 residues. Per the germline V gene, CDR1 is SGHRS and CDR2 is YFSETQ.

This chain uses TRBV14 with TRBJ2-1; D remains unclear. The length of the CDR3 is 15 residues. Trimming pared 2 bases from V and 0 bases from J, leaving 8 bases between. The germline V gene encodes CDR1 SGHDN and CDR2 FVKESK. Here the CDR3 reads CASSQQTVSYNEQFF. The CDR3 DNA reads TGTGCCAGCAGCCAACAGACGGTCTCCTACAATGAGCAGTTCTTC.

In its sample, this clone was seen a few times. The genes are TRBV27 and TRBJ2-5; D is perhaps TRBD2 (5 bases). The CDR3 loop spans 14 amino acids. CDR1 is MNHEY, CDR2 SMNVEV, per germline (reference sequence). Deletions cut 7 bases from V and 5 bases from J, with 17 bases between. The CDR3 loop reads CASKRKTTGETQYF. CDR3 DNA sequence: TGTGCCAGCAAGAGGAAGACTACCGGGGAGACCCAGTACTTC.

The count of this clone is one. The genes are TRBV18 and TRBJ1-2, with a possible D match to TRBD1 (6 bases). Trimming left V 0 bases short and J 3 bases short, with 8 bases between. The germline V gene encodes CDR1 KGHSH and CDR2 LQKENI. The CDR3 sequence is 14 residues long. The CDR3 is CASSPPDSYYGYTF. In DNA form, the CDR3 reads TGTGCCAGCTCACCACCGGACAGCTACTATGGCTACACCTTC.

The chain joins TRBV5-1 to TRBJ1-4; D is unclear. V gave up 4 bases and J gave up 0 bases, with 7 bases separating them. The CDR3 sequence is 14 residues long. From germline, CDR1 is SGHRS and CDR2 YFSETQ. The DNA for the CDR3 is TGCGCCAGCAGCGACAAAACAACTAATGAAAAACTGTTTTTT. This sequence encodes CASSDKTTNEKLFF. The full variable domain, with the rest looked up from reference TRBV5-1 and TRBJ1-4, is KAGVTQTPRYLIKTRGQQVTLSCSPISGHRSVSWYQQTPGQGLQFLFEYFSETQRNKGNFPGRFSGRQFSNSRSEMNVSTLELGDSALYLCASSDKTTNEKLFFGSGTQLSVL.

The chain recombines TRBV10-2 with TRBJ2-5; D is perhaps TRBD1 or TRBD2 (5 bases each). The ends were cut back, 2 bases at V and 5 bases at J, with 18 bases in the middle. The germline CDR1 and CDR2 sequences are WSHSY and SAAADI. This CDR3 contains 16 residues. The CDR3 protein is CASSEGVGDLGETQYF. Written as DNA, the CDR3 is TGCGCCAGCAGTGAGGGGGTAGGGGACCTCGGGGAGACCCAGTACTTC.

The chain couples TRBV5-4 to TRBJ1-2; perhaps TRBD1 as D (6 bases). V lost 5 bases, J lost 1 base, and 15 bases lay in between. This CDR3 contains 15 residues. Germline assignment: CDR1 SGHNT and CDR2 YYREEE (reference sequence). In DNA form, the CDR3 reads TGTGCCAGCAGTCTGGCCCGACAGGTTAACTATGGCTACACCTTC. Translated: CASSLARQVNYGYTF.

This chain uses TRBV5-4 with TRBJ2-1; tentative D call: TRBD2 (5 bases). V was shortened by 2 bases and J by 9 bases, with 18 bases between the two germline ends. This CDR3 comprises 15 residues. Per the germline V gene, CDR1 is SGHNT and CDR2 is YYREEE (reference sequence). CDR3 residues: CASSLGSGAGGEQFF. The DNA for the CDR3 is TGTGCCAGCAGCTTAGGTTCCGGCGCGGGTGGTGAGCAGTTCTTC.

This chain joins TRBV5-4 and TRBJ2-3; tentatively, D is TRBD2 (5 bases). CDR3 size: 13 residues. V was cut by 1 base and J by 6 bases, with 9 bases left in between. CDR1 is SGHNT, CDR2 YYREEE, per germline (reference sequence). CDR3 coding DNA: TGTGCCAGCAGCTTGCAACTAGTCGATACGCAGTATTTT. This codes for CASSLQLVDTQYF.